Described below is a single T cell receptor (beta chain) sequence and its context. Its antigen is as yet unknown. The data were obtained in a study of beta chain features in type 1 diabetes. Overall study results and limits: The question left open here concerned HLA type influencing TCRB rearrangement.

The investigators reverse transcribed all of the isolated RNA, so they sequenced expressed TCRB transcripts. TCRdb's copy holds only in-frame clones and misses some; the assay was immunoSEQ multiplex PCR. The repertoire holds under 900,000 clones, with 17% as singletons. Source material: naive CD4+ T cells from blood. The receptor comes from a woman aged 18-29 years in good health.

CDR3 DNA sequence: TGTGCCAGCAGTTATGGGACAGCTAACTATGGCTACACCTTC. Translating gives CASSYGTANYGYTF. The chain joins TRBV6-6 to TRBJ1-2, with 7 nucleotides matching TRBD1. The V segment lost 3 bases and the J segment 0 bases; nucleotides outside the gene matches: 1. Per the germline V gene, CDR1 is MNHNY and CDR2 is SVGAGI (reference sequence). The CDR3 spans 14 residues.